These T cell receptor beta chains were read from a single sample in a study of CD8+ T cells in alopecia areata. Only in-frame clones appear in the TCRdb table, and some are missing; sequencing was by immunoSEQ multiplex PCR. The table lists more than 150,000 clones, roughly three fifths of them singletons. The specimen was CD8+ T cells sorted from blood, collected at week 24, from a patient treated with tofacitinib. Every receptor here comes from a human donor with alopecia areata. Each CDR3 is given with its conserved first and last residue. A D gene is named only where the DNA matches it firmly. The listing skips clone size in some rows; elsewhere it reads once, few, many or a size class.

V	J	size	D	DNA	CDR3
TRBV6-5	TRBJ2-3	few	-	TGTGCCAGCAGTTACGTGGGGGAGAGCACAGATACGCAGTATTTT	CASSYVGESTDTQYF
TRBV5-6	TRBJ1-1	few	-	TGTGCCAGCAGATTAGGAAAGATAGCTTTCTTT	CASRLGKIAFF
TRBV27	TRBJ2-3	-	-	TGTGCCAGCAGTTTTGGTGATACGCAGTATTTT	CASSFGDTQYF
TRBV5-4	TRBJ2-3	few	-	TGTGCCAGCAGCCGCGAAGGGCCAGATACGCAGTATTTT	CASSREGPDTQYF
TRBV5-1	TRBJ1-2	-	TRBD1	TGCGCCAGCAGCACAGGGACAGGGGGCGCAAATGGCTACACCTTC	CASSTGTGGANGYTF
TRBV7-9	TRBJ2-3	-	-	TGTGCCAGCAGCCAGCTAGCAATAGATACGCAGTATTTT	CASSQLAIDTQYF
TRBV4-1	TRBJ2-7	-	TRBD1	TGCGCCAGCAGCTCCAGGGACAGGGTTCCCGAGCAGTACTTC	CASSSRDRVPEQYF
TRBV7-2	TRBJ2-1	-	-	TGTGCCAGCAGCTTAGGAGGGGATCTGAATGAGCAGTTCTTC	CASSLGGDLNEQFF
TRBV7-6	TRBJ2-7	-	-	TGTGCCAGCAGCCCCGGGAGCCCGAATCTCGGGTTGTACTTC	CASSPGSPNLGLYF
TRBV6-6	TRBJ1-5	many	-	TGTGCCAGCAGTACTTGGACGGGTCAGCCCCAGCATTTT	CASSTWTGQPQHF
TRBV2	TRBJ2-7	few	TRBD1	TGTGCCACCAGGACAGGCGACTCCTACGAGCAGTACTTC	CATRTGDSYEQYF
TRBV15	TRBJ2-5	-	-	TGTGCCACCAGCCCCGGGTGGGAGAGAGAGACCCAGTACTTC	CATSPGWERETQYF
TRBV30	TRBJ2-7	-	TRBD2	TGTGCCTGGAGTACGGGAGGTGAGCAGTACTTC	CAWSTGGEQYF
TRBV19	TRBJ2-3	-	TRBD2	TGTGCCAGTAGTAAATGGACTAGCGGGGGTTCCTATCGCACAGATACGCAGTATTTT	CASSKWTSGGSYRTDTQYF
TRBV13	TRBJ1-1	-	TRBD1	TGTGCCAGCAGCTTAGAGGGGACAGGGAACACTGAAGCTTTCTTT	CASSLEGTGNTEAFF
TRBV27	TRBJ1-4	-	-	TGTGCCAGCAGTTTAGGAGGGTTGGGTGAAAAACTGTTTTTT	CASSLGGLGEKLFF
TRBV5-6	TRBJ2-7	-	TRBD2	TGTGCCAGCAGTAGCGGGGGAAGCTACGAGCAGTACTTC	CASSSGGSYEQYF
TRBV5-6	TRBJ2-3	-	TRBD1	TGTGCCAGCAGCTCCACCTTGACAGGGGGCATCACAGATACGCAGTATTTT	CASSSTLTGGITDTQYF
TRBV5-6	TRBJ1-2	-	-	TGTGCCAGCAGCTTGGTGGGAGACTCCTATGGCTACACCTTC	CASSLVGDSYGYTF
TRBV30	TRBJ2-7	-	TRBD2	TGTGCCTGGAGTGCGGGACTAGCGGACTCCTACGAGCAGTACTTC	CAWSAGLADSYEQYF
TRBV13	TRBJ2-2	-	TRBD1	TGTGCCAGCAGCCCCGACAGGGGTGGCACCGGGGAGCTGTTTTTT	CASSPDRGGTGELFF
TRBV5-6	TRBJ2-3	-	TRBD2	TGTGCCAGCAGCTCGGGACTAGCGGGCCCCGGCACGCAGTATTTT	CASSSGLAGPGTQYF
TRBV7-9	TRBJ1-2	-	TRBD1	TGTGCCAGCAGCTTAGTGGGACAGGGGTTTGGCTACACCTTC	CASSLVGQGFGYTF
TRBV29-1	TRBJ2-7	-	TRBD2	TGCAGCGTTCCACACGGGGGAGGGGTGGTGGTAGAGCAGTACTTC	CSVPHGGGVVVEQYF
TRBV5-6	TRBJ2-2	-	-	TGTGCCAGCAGCTTGGGGGCCACCGGGGAGCTGTTTTTT	CASSLGATGELFF
TRBV11-2	TRBJ2-1	once	-	TGTGCCAGCAACAGAAGGGGACTCCCTGACAATGAGCAGTTCTTC	CASNRRGLPDNEQFF
TRBV30	TRBJ2-1	few	-	TGTGCCTGGAGCCTGGCCTCCCTCGAGCAGTTCTTC	CAWSLASLEQFF
TRBV30	TRBJ2-3	once	-	TGTGCCTGGAGTAATATAGCAGGGCGAAACACAGATACGCAGTATTTT	CAWSNIAGRNTDTQYF
TRBV2	TRBJ1-2	-	-	TGTGCCAGCAGTGAAAGTAGGACTCGCGGCTACACCTTC	CASSESRTRGYTF
TRBV25-1	TRBJ1-1	-	-	TGTGCCAGCAGTGAATATAGCAGGGCGGGCACTGAAGCTTTCTTT	CASSEYSRAGTEAFF
TRBV27	TRBJ1-6	-	-	TGTGCCAGCAGCATCTCAAGTGGGGGTAATTCACCCCTCCACTTT	CASSISSGGNSPLHF
TRBV9	TRBJ2-3	-	-	TGTGCCAGCAGCGTAGAATCTGGAGATACGCAGTATTTT	CASSVESGDTQYF
TRBV30	TRBJ1-2	-	-	TGTGCCTGGAGTGTACTTCGGTTGTATGGCTACACCTTC	CAWSVLRLYGYTF
TRBV6-6	TRBJ2-5	-	TRBD1	TGTGCCAGCAGTTACTCGACAGGGGGACAAGAGACCCAGTACTTC	CASSYSTGGQETQYF
TRBV14	TRBJ1-1	-	-	TGTGCCAGCAGCCAAGTCGTCGGGGTCACTGAAGCTTTCTTT	CASSQVVGVTEAFF
TRBV15	TRBJ2-4	-	-	TGTGCCACCAGCAGCGTAGACTACCTCGAAGCCAAAAACATTCAGTACTTC	CATSSVDYLEAKNIQYF
TRBV30	TRBJ2-1	few	TRBD2	TGTGCCTGGAGTGTACTTGCGGGGGGCTACAATGAGCAGTTCTTC	CAWSVLAGGYNEQFF
TRBV7-9	TRBJ2-7	once	TRBD1	TGTGCCAGCCTCCTAGGCCCGGGACAGGACTACGAGCAGTACTTC	CASLLGPGQDYEQYF
TRBV7-2	TRBJ2-2	-	-	TGTGCCAGCAGCTTCTCCGGGACGGCGAACACCGGGGAGCTGTTTTTT	CASSFSGTANTGELFF
TRBV5-6	TRBJ2-7	-	-	TGTGCCAGCAGCTCAGGCTTCCCGGCGGAGCAGTACTTC	CASSSGFPAEQYF
TRBV13	TRBJ1-6	-	TRBD1	TGTGCCAGCAGCTTTAACAGGGGAGTCTCACCCCTCCACTTT	CASSFNRGVSPLHF
TRBV5-6	TRBJ2-7	-	TRBD1	TGTGCCAGCAGCTTCGGGGACAGGTACGAGCAGTACTTC	CASSFGDRYEQYF
TRBV6-1	TRBJ1-5	few	-	TGTGCCAGCAGTGCGTGGGATTGGGGTCAGCCCCAGCATTTT	CASSAWDWGQPQHF
TRBV2	TRBJ2-1	-	TRBD2	TGTGCCAGCCGGCGAGGTGCGGGAGAGGCCTACAATGAGCAGTTCTTC	CASRRGAGEAYNEQFF
TRBV29-1	TRBJ1-4	-	TRBD1	TGCAGCGTTGCAGGGGGTTCAACTAATGAAAAACTGTTTTTT	CSVAGGSTNEKLFF
TRBV29-1	TRBJ2-7	few	-	TGCAGCGTCACTGCGGGCGAGCAGTACTTC	CSVTAGEQYF
TRBV28	TRBJ2-2	-	-	TGTGCCAGCTCCCTCCCGGGTCCCGGGGAGCTGTTTTTT	CASSLPGPGELFF
TRBV2	TRBJ2-7	few	-	TGTGCCAGCAGTTCGACAGTATCCACCTACGAGCAGTACTTC	CASSSTVSTYEQYF
TRBV29-1	TRBJ1-5	few	-	TGCAGCGTTGGGTCAGAGAATCAGCCCCAGCATTTT	CSVGSENQPQHF
TRBV7-2	TRBJ2-5	few	-	TGTGCCAGCACCCTCGAGGGAGAGACCCAGTACTTC	CASTLEGETQYF
TRBV15	TRBJ2-7	-	-	TGTGCCACCAGCAGAGGAAGGGGGGCGGCCTACGAGCAGTACTTC	CATSRGRGAAYEQYF
TRBV11-2	TRBJ1-2	-	-	TGTGCCAGCAGCTTAGTCGGGCCCTCCAGGGGCTACACCTTC	CASSLVGPSRGYTF
TRBV29-1	TRBJ2-1	few	TRBD2	TGCAGCGGAGGACTAGCGGGGGCTTACAATGAGCAGTTCTTC	CSGGLAGAYNEQFF
TRBV6-5	TRBJ2-1	-	-	TGTGCCAGCAGTCCCTCAGCCAATGAGCAGTTCTTC	CASSPSANEQFF
TRBV30	TRBJ1-5	-	-	TGTGCCTGGAGTCGGGGATTCAATCAGCCCCAGCATTTT	CAWSRGFNQPQHF